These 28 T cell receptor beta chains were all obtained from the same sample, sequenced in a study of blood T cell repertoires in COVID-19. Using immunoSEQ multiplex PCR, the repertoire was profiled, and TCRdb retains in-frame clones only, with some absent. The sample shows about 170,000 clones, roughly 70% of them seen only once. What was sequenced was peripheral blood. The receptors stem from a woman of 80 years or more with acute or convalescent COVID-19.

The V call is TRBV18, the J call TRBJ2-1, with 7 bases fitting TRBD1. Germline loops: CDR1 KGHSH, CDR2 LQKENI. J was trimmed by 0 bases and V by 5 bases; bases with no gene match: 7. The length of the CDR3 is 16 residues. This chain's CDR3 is CASSEQGLSSYNEQFF. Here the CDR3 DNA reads TGTGCCAGCTCAGAACAGGGGCTGAGCTCCTACAATGAGCAGTTCTTC.

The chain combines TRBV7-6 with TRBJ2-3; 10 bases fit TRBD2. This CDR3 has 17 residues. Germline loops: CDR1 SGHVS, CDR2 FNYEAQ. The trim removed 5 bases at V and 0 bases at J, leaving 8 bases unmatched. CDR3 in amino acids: CASSERLTSGSTDTQYF. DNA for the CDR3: TGTGCCAGCAGCGAACGTTTGACTAGCGGGAGCACAGATACGCAGTATTTT.

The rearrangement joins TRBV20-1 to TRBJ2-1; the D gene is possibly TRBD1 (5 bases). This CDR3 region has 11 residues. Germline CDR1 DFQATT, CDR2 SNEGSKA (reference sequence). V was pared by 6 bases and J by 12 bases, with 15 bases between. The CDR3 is CSAARAIGQFF. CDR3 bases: TGCAGTGCCGCCAGGGCGATCGGGCAGTTCTTC.

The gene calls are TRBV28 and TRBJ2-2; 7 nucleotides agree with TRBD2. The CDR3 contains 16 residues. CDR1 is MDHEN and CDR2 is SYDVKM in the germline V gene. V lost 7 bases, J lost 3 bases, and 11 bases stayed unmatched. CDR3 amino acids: CASKNGGGPDTGELFF. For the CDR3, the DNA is TGTGCCAGCAAGAATGGGGGAGGGCCAGACACCGGGGAGCTGTTTTTT. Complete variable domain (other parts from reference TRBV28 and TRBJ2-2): DVKVTQSSRYLVKRTGEKVFLECVQDMDHENMFWYRQDPGLGLRLIYFSYDVKMKEKGDIPEGYSVSREKKERFSLILESASTNQTSMYLCASKNGGGPDTGELFFGEGSRLTVL.

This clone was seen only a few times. CDR3 DNA: TGTGCCAGCAGCGACAGGGGGCAGGGCACCGGGGAGCTGTTTTTT. Its protein is CASSDRGQGTGELFF. The gene calls are TRBV9 and TRBJ2-2, with 9 bases that match TRBD1. Germline V gives CDR1 SGDLS, CDR2 YYNGEE. Trimming removed 3 bases from V and 4 bases from J; junction bases left unmatched: 4. This CDR3 spans 15 amino acids.

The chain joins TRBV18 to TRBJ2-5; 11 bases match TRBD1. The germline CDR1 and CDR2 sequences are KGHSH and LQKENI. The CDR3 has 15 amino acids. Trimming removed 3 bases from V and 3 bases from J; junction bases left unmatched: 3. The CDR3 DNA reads TGTGCCAGCTCACCCGGACAGGGGGCTGAAGAGACCCAGTACTTC. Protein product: CASSPGQGAEETQYF.

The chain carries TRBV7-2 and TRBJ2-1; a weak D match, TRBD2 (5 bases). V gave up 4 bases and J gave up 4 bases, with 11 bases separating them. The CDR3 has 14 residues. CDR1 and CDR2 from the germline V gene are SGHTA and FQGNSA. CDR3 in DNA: TGTGCCAGCAGCTCGAGGACTTTTTACAATGAGCAGTTCTTC. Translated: CASSSRTFYNEQFF.

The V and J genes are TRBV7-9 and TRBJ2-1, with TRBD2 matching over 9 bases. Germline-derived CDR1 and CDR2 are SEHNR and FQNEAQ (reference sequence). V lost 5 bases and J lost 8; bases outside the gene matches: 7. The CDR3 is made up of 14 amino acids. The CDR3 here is CASSVSGRYDEQFF. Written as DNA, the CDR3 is TGTGCCAGCAGCGTTAGCGGGAGATACGATGAGCAGTTCTTC.

The CDR3 coding sequence is TGTGCCAGCAGTTCTACTCGATTACGGACTAGCGGGAGATTTATGGCCAAAAACATTCAGTACTTC. It translates to CASSSTRLRTSGRFMAKNIQYF. J is TRBJ2-4 and V is TRBV28, with TRBD2 matching over 13 bases. This CDR3 has 22 amino acids. Germline CDR1 reads MDHEN; CDR2 reads SYDVKM. Trimming took 4 bases from V and 1 from J; bases not matched to a gene: 19. The full variable domain, its missing parts supplied by reference TRBV28 and TRBJ2-4, is DVKVTQSSRYLVKRTGEKVFLECVQDMDHENMFWYRQDPGLGLRLIYFSYDVKMKEKGDIPEGYSVSREKKERFSLILESASTNQTSMYLCASSSTRLRTSGRFMAKNIQYFGAGTRLSVL.

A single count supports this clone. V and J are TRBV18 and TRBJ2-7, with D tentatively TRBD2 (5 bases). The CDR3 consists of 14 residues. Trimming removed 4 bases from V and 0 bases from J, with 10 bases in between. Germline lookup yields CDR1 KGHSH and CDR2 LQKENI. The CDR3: CASSRSADSYEQYF. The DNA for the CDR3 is TGTGCCAGCTCACGTAGCGCCGACTCCTACGAGCAGTACTTC.

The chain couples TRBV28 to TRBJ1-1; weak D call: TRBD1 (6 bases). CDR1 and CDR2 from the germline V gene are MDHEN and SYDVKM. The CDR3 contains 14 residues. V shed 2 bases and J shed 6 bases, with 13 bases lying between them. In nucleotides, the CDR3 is TGTGCCAGCAGTTTAAAGGCCAGGGGCCCTGAAGCTTTCTTT. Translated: CASSLKARGPEAFF.

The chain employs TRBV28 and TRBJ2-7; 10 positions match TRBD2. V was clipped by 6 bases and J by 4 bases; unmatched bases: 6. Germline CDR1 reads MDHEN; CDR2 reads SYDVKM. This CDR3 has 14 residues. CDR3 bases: TGTGCCAGCAGAAAAAGCGGGAGGGCATACGAGCAGTACTTC. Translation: CASRKSGRAYEQYF.

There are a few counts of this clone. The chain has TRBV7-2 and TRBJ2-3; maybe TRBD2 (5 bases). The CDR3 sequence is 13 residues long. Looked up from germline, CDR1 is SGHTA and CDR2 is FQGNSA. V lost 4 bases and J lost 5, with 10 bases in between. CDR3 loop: CASSSRTEDTQYF. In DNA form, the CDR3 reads TGTGCCAGCAGCTCCCGGACTGAAGATACGCAGTATTTT.

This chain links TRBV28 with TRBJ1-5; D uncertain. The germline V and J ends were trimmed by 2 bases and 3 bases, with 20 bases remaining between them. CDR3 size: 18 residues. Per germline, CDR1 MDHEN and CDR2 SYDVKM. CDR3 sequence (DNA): TGTGCCAGCAGTTTAGACCTCGTAGGACTAATAAACAATCAGCCCCAGCATTTT. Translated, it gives CASSLDLVGLINNQPQHF.

The CDR3 DNA follows: TGCGCCAGCAGCCCATCCGGGACTAGCGGGCTACCGTACAATGAGCAGTTCTTC. This sequence encodes CASSPSGTSGLPYNEQFF. The chain combines TRBV4-1 with TRBJ2-1; TRBD2 agrees at 12 bases. The length of the CDR3 is 18 residues. V was pared by 4 bases and J by 4 bases, with 11 bases of the junction left unmatched. Germline loops: CDR1 MGHRA, CDR2 YSYEKL.

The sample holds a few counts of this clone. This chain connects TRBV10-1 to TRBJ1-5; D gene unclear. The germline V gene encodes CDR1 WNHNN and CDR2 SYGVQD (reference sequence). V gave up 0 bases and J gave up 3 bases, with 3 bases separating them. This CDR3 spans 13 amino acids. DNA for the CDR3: TGCGCCAGCAGTGAGTCGTACAATCAGCCCCAGCATTTT. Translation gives CASSESYNQPQHF.

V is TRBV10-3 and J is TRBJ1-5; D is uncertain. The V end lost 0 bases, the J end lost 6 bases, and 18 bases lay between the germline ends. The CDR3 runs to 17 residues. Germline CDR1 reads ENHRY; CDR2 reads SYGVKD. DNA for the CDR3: TGTGCCATCAGTGAGTCGAATCCGAGGGAAATCGGTCAGCCCCAGCATTTT. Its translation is CAISESNPREIGQPQHF.

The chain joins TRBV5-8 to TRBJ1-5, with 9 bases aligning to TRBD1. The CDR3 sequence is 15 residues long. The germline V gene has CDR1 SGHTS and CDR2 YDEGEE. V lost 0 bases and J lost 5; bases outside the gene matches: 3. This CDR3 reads CASSLGTGEDQPQHF. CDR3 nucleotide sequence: TGTGCCAGCAGCTTGGGGACAGGGGAGGATCAGCCCCAGCATTTT.

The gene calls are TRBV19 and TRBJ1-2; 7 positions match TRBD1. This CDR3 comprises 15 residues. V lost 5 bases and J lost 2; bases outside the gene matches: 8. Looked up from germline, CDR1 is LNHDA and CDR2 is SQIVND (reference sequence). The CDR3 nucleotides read TGTGCCAGTAGTCCAGACGGGACAGCGAACTATGGCTACACCTTC. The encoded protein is CASSPDGTANYGYTF.

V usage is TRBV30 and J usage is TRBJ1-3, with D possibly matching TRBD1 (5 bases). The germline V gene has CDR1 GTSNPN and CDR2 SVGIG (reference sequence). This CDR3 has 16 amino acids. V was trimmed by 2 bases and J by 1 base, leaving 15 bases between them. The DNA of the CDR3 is TGTGCCTGGAGTTTAGGATCGGGACTTTCTGGAAACACCATATATTTT. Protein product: CAWSLGSGLSGNTIYF.

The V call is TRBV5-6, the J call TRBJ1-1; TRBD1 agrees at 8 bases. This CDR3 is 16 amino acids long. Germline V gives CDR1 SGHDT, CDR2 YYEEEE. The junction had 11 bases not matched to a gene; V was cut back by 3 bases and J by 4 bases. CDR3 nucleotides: TGTGCCAGCAGCTCAACCCCGACAGGGGCAGGCACTGAAGCTTTCTTT. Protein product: CASSSTPTGAGTEAFF.

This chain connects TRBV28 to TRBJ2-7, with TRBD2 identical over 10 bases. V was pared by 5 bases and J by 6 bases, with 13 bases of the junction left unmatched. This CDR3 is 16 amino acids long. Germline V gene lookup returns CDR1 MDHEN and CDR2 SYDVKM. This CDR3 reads CASSPPGVAGGGEQYF. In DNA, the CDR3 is TGTGCCAGCAGTCCCCCCGGAGTAGCGGGAGGCGGCGAGCAGTACTTC.

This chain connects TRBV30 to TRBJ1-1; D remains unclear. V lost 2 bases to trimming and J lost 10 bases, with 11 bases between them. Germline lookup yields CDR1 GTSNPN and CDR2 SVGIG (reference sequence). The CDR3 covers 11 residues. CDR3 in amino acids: CAWSPGSAAFF. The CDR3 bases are TGTGCCTGGAGTCCGGGTTCGGCAGCTTTCTTT.

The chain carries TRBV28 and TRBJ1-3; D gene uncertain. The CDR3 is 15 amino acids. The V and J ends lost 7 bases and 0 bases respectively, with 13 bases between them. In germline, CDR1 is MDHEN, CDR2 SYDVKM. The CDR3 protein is CASKGGGTSGNTIYF. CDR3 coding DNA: TGTGCCAGCAAAGGTGGCGGTACCTCTGGAAACACCATATATTTT.

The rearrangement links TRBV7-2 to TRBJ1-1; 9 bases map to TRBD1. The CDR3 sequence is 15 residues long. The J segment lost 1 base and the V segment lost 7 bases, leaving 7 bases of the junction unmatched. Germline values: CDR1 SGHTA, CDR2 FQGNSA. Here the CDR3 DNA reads TGTGCCAGCAACCAACAGGGGGCGACGAACACTGAAGCTTTCTTT. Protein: CASNQQGATNTEAFF.

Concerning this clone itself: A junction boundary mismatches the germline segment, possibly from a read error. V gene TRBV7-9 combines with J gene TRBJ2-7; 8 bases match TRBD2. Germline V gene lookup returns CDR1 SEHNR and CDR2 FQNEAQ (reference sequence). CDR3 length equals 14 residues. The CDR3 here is CASSLAGRAREQYF. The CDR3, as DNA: TGTGCCAGCAGCCTAGCGGGCAGGGCTCGAGAGCAGTACTTC.

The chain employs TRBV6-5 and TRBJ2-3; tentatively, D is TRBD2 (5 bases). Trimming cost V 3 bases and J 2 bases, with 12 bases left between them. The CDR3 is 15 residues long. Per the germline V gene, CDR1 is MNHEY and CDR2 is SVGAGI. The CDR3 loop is CASSYRRSNTDTQYF. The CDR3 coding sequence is TGTGCCAGCAGTTATCGGAGGAGTAACACAGATACGCAGTATTTT.

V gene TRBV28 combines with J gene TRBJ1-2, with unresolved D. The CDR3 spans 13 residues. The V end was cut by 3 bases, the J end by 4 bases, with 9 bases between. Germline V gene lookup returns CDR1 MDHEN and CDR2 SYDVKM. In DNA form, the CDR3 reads TGTGCCAGCAGTTTTGTGGCAGTCTATGGCTACACCTTC. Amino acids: CASSFVAVYGYTF.